The clone carrying this TCR beta chain was seen a handful of times. Its antigen is currently unknown. The data stem from a study of shared clonotypes between healthy human individuals. Overall study results and limits: Large depth notwithstanding, sorted-subset sequencing proved incomplete by rarefaction.

Repertoires were generated with immunoSEQ multiplex PCR, while TCRdb's copy carries only in-frame clones and drops some. In the table there are approximately 320,000 clones, roughly 91% of which are singletons. The germline V and J ends were trimmed by 5 bases and 1 base, with 6 bases remaining between them. Looked up from germline, CDR1 is LNHDA and CDR2 is SQIVND (reference sequence). The CDR3 spans 13 residues. What CD8 memory combined were CD45RO+ cells and CCR7-negative CD45RA+ TemRA cells. The clonotype comes from a man aged 18 to 35 in good health. The chain uses TRBV19 and TRBJ1-5; D remains unclear. Material for sequencing was memory CD8+ T cells sorted from blood. Subset described: CD45RO+ cells pooled with CCR7-negative TemRA cells. The CDR3, as DNA: TGTGCCAGTAGTGACCAGAGCAATCAGCCCCAGCATTTT. Translating gives CASSDQSNQPQHF.